These 5 T cell receptor beta chains were sequenced from one sample in a study of CD8 T cells in Susac syndrome. RNA in amounts of roughly 0.45 to 1 ug was reverse transcribed with random hexamers. TCRdb fed the immunoSEQ multiplex PCR reads into MiXCR, producing one record per CDR3 protein. The repertoire includes about 140,000 distinct CDR3 sequences, around 95% of them detected once, and over 0.065% sits in the top ten. The sample consisted of CD4+ T cells from PBMCs. These receptors were collected from a human donor with Susac syndrome.

The chain recombines TRBV11-2 with TRBJ1-1; D gene uncertain. The V end lost 4 bases, the J end lost 0 bases, and 12 bases lay between the germline ends. This CDR3 region has 15 residues. The germline V gene has CDR1 SGHAT and CDR2 FQNNGV. Written as DNA, the CDR3 is TGTGCCAGCAGCTCCCTGGGGAGGGTGAACACTGAAGCTTTCTTT. Translation: CASSSLGRVNTEAFF.

The gene calls are TRBV6-2 or TRBV6-3 and TRBJ1-1; unclear D gene. V lost 8 bases and J 0 bases, leaving 13 bases between the germline ends. Looked up from germline, CDR1 is MNHEY and CDR2 is SVGEGT. The CDR3 loop spans 14 amino acids. This CDR3 reads CASEGRHMNTEAFF. The CDR3 DNA reads as TGTGCCAGCGAAGGACGGCACATGAACACTGAAGCTTTCTTT.

The chain carries TRBV5-6 and TRBJ1-2; D not certain. The germline V gene has CDR1 SGHDT and CDR2 YYEEEE. The CDR3 covers 13 residues. V was cut by 3 bases and J by 7 bases, with 13 bases left in between. In nucleotides, the CDR3 is TGTGCCAGCAGCTGGACCGGACTCCGTGGCTACACCTTC. It specifies CASSWTGLRGYTF.

The chain is built from TRBV6-2 or TRBV6-3 and TRBJ1-5; D is ambiguous. Trimming took off 0 bases at V and 4 bases at J, with 4 bases between the two ends. The germline gives CDR1 MNHEY, CDR2 SVGEGT. The CDR3 length is 13 residues. The CDR3 loop is CASSYSLNQPQHF. CDR3 bases: TGTGCCAGCAGTTACTCGCTAAATCAGCCCCAGCATTTT.

The chain employs TRBV27 and TRBJ1-2; 12 nucleotides match TRBD1. Looked up from germline, CDR1 is MNHEY and CDR2 is SMNVEV (reference sequence). V shed 2 bases, J shed 6 bases, and the junction held 7 bases outside the gene matches. This CDR3 comprises 16 residues. CDR3 sequence reads: CASSLRSGTGGDGYTF. The CDR3 nucleotides read TGTGCCAGCAGTTTAAGGTCCGGGACAGGGGGCGATGGCTACACCTTC.